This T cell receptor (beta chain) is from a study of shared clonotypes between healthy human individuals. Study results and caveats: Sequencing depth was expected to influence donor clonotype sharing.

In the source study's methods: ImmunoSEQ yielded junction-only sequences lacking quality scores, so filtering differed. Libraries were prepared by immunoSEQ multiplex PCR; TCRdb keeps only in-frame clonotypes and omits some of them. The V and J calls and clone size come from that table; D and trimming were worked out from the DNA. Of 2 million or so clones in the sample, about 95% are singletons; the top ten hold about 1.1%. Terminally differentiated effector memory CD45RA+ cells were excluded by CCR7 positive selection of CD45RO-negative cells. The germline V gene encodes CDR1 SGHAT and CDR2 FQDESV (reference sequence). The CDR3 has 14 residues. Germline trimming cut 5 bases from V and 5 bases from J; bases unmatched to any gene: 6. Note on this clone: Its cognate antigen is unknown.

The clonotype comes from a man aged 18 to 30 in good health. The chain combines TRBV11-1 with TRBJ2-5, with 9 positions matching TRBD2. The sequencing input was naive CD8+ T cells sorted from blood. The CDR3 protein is CASSQLAGEETQYF. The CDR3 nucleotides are TGTGCCAGCAGCCAACTAGCGGGTGAGGAGACCCAGTACTTC.